These 29 T cell receptor beta chains were sequenced from one sample in a study of vaccination effects on CD4 cells after COVID-19. The antigens of these receptors remain unknown. Ahead of sequencing, the ViraFEST assay grew antigen-specific CD4+ T cells using viral peptide pools. A roughly 10-day culture period preceded the isolation of CD4+ T cells. The vaccine given was either BNT162b2 or mRNA-1273, in two doses. Assay used: immunoSEQ multiplex PCR; TCRdb lists only in-frame clones, some missing. The top ten clones hold about 15% of a sample with about 48,000 clones, under 85% of them seen once. Here the sequenced sample was CD4+ T cells from PBMCs cultured with HCoV-OC43 spike peptides, taken after COVID-19 vaccination. Specified subset: HCoV-OC43 spike overlapping peptide pool stimulation. The receptors were sampled from a human donor who received a COVID-19 vaccine.

Only a few counts were recorded for this clone. The V and J genes are TRBV15 and TRBJ2-3, with TRBD2 matching 9 bases. CDR3 length equals 15 residues. Germline V gene data show CDR1 as LNHNV and CDR2 as YYDKDF (reference sequence). Unmatched junction bases numbered 2, after V lost 0 bases and J lost 4 bases. The CDR3 region is CATSRDAGGSDTQYF. The DNA of the CDR3 is TGTGCCACCAGCAGAGATGCGGGGGGGTCAGATACGCAGTATTTT. Looking up the rest from reference TRBV15 and TRBJ2-3 gives the full variable domain: DAMVIQNPRYQVTQFGKPVTLSCSQTLNHNVMYWYQQKSSQAPKLLFHYYDKDFNNEADTPDNFQSRRPNTSFCFLDIRSPGLGDTAMYLCATSRDAGGSDTQYFGPGTRLTVL.

The rearrangement joins TRBV7-9 to TRBJ1-6, with 9 bases aligning to TRBD1. This CDR3 is 14 amino acids long. Trimming at V came to 3 bases and at J to 9 bases, leaving 3 bases not matched to a gene. Germline V gives CDR1 SEHNR, CDR2 FQNEAQ (reference sequence). The CDR3 nucleotides are TGTGCCAGCAGCTTGGACAGGGGTGGTTCACCCCTCCACTTT. Its protein product is CASSLDRGGSPLHF.

J is TRBJ2-1 and V is TRBV10-3, with a weak D call TRBD1 (8 bases). This CDR3 is built from 14 residues. V was shortened by 7 bases and J by 6 bases, with 16 bases between the two germline ends. CDR1 is ENHRY and CDR2 is SYGVKD in the germline V gene. CDR3 protein: CAITQNRGGNEQFF. The CDR3 DNA reads as TGTGCCATCACCCAAAACAGGGGGGGCAATGAGCAGTTCTTC.

Written as DNA, the CDR3 is TGTGCCAGCTCACCACCGGCCGGGGGCTCTGGAAACACCATATATTTT. It encodes CASSPPAGGSGNTIYF. The chain is built from TRBV18 and TRBJ1-3; TRBD1 is a possible D gene (5 bases). CDR1 KGHSH and CDR2 LQKENI come from the germline V gene. V dropped 0 bases and J dropped 0 bases, with 9 bases sitting between them. CDR3 length equals 16 residues.

The chain uses TRBV29-1 and TRBJ2-7; TRBD1 matches at 9 bases. The V gene end was trimmed by 4 bases and the J gene end by 1 base; junction bases not matched to a gene: 5. Looked up from germline, CDR1 is SQVTM and CDR2 is ANQGSEA. The CDR3 extends over 14 amino acids. CDR3 in amino acids: CSVGGGTGSYEQYF. DNA for the CDR3: TGCAGCGTTGGGGGTGGGACAGGGTCCTACGAGCAGTACTTC.

The V gene is TRBV6-1, the J gene TRBJ1-5; D is ambiguous. From germline, CDR1 is MNHNS and CDR2 SASEGT. This CDR3 is built from 15 residues. Trimming cost V 2 bases and J 0 bases, with 8 bases left between them. The CDR3 DNA is TGTGCCAGCAGTGAAAGGTCGGATAGCAATCAGCCCCAGCATTTT. It yields the protein CASSERSDSNQPQHF.

V gene TRBV7-9 combines with J gene TRBJ2-3; 9 positions agree with TRBD1. CDR3 length: 16 amino acids. The germline V gene encodes CDR1 SEHNR and CDR2 FQNEAQ (reference sequence). V lost 5 bases, J lost 6 bases, and 12 bases stayed unmatched. This CDR3 is CASSAGTGRRGDTQYF. The CDR3 DNA reads TGTGCCAGCAGCGCGGGGACAGGGAGAAGGGGGGATACGCAGTATTTT.

The chain joins TRBV4-1 to TRBJ2-1; 9 nucleotides line up with TRBD1. CDR1 and CDR2 from the germline V gene are MGHRA and YSYEKL. V lost 3 bases to trimming and J lost 6 bases; unmatched junction nucleotides: 15. The CDR3 is made up of 18 amino acids. CDR3 DNA sequence: TGCGCCAGCAGCCATTTATCTGGCCGCAGACAGGGGGGCAATGAGCAGTTCTTC. The encoded protein is CASSHLSGRRQGGNEQFF.

The chain uses TRBV18 and TRBJ1-4, with D tentatively TRBD1 (5 bases). The CDR3 loop spans 18 amino acids. V was cut by 5 bases and J by 0 bases, with 19 bases left in between. CDR1 and CDR2 (germline): KGHSH, LQKENI. The CDR3 nucleotides are TGTGCCAGCTCATCAGCAGTAAACAGGAAAACAACTAATGAAAAACTGTTTTTT. It is translated as CASSSAVNRKTTNEKLFF.

The genes are TRBV20-1 and TRBJ1-4; D uncertain. The CDR3 is made up of 17 amino acids. The germline CDR1 and CDR2 sequences are DFQATT and SNEGSKA (reference sequence). Trimming removed 3 bases from V and 12 bases from J, with 29 bases in between. The CDR3 reads CSASSGPRLVKKVELFF. CDR3 in DNA: TGCAGTGCTAGTTCCGGGCCCAGGCTTGTTAAAAAGGTGGAACTGTTTTTT.

This clone was detected once. This sequence joins TRBV20-1 and TRBJ1-1; tentatively, D is TRBD1 (5 bases). The CDR3 has 13 residues. The germline V gene encodes CDR1 DFQATT and CDR2 SNEGSKA (reference sequence). Trimming removed 3 bases at V and 1 base at J, with 9 bases between. CDR3 loop: CSASDSQNTEAFF. The CDR3 region has the DNA TGCAGTGCTAGTGACAGCCAGAACACTGAAGCTTTCTTT.

The J gene is TRBJ2-1, the V gene TRBV30; D not resolved. Germline V gene data show CDR1 as GTSNPN and CDR2 as SVGIG (reference sequence). This CDR3 comprises 13 residues. The V end lost 6 bases, the J end lost 0 bases, and 9 bases lay between the germline ends. The CDR3 is CACTQSSYNEQFF. The CDR3 DNA reads as TGTGCCTGTACGCAAAGCTCCTACAATGAGCAGTTCTTC.

The rearrangement joins TRBV5-1 to TRBJ1-1, with a possible D match to TRBD1 (5 bases). The germline V gene encodes CDR1 SGHRS and CDR2 YFSETQ. The CDR3 covers 13 residues. Deletions cut 5 bases from V and 4 bases from J, with 12 bases between. The CDR3 is CASRQALATEAFF. CDR3 DNA: TGCGCCAGCAGACAGGCCTTGGCCACTGAAGCTTTCTTT.

The V and J genes are TRBV5-1 and TRBJ1-2, with TRBD1 as a possible D gene (5 bases). V shed 3 bases and J shed 1 base, with 7 bases lying between them. CDR1 is SGHRS, CDR2 YFSETQ, per germline. The CDR3 runs to 13 residues. The CDR3 sequence: CASSSDNNYGYTF. The CDR3 DNA reads as TGCGCCAGCAGCTCGGACAATAACTATGGCTACACCTTC.

V and J are TRBV19 and TRBJ1-5, with a weak D call TRBD1 (6 bases). V dropped 5 bases and J dropped 4 bases, with 12 bases sitting between them. The CDR3 is made up of 14 amino acids. The germline gives CDR1 LNHDA, CDR2 SQIVND (reference sequence). The chain's CDR3 is CASSFQGLNQPQHF. The CDR3 DNA sequence: TGTGCCAGTAGTTTTCAGGGGCTTAATCAGCCCCAGCATTTT.

V usage is TRBV5-1 and J usage is TRBJ2-5, with TRBD2 as a possible D gene (5 bases). The CDR3 spans 14 residues. Trimming took 4 bases from V and 2 from J, leaving 12 bases between them. Germline-derived CDR1 and CDR2 are SGHRS and YFSETQ. The CDR3, as DNA: TGCGCCAGCAGCCGGAGTTCGGGACAAGAGACCCAGTACTTC. Protein: CASSRSSGQETQYF.

This clone was observed a handful of times. DNA for the CDR3: TGTGCCAGCAGGACAGGGTCTCAGCCCCAGCATTTT. Its translation: CASRTGSQPQHF. V is TRBV12-3 or TRBV12-4 and J is TRBJ1-5; TRBD1 matches at 7 bases. The CDR3 is 12 amino acids. After removal of 6 bases from V and 6 bases from J, the junction contained 2 bases not matched to a gene.

The V call is TRBV2, the J call TRBJ1-2; a weak D match, TRBD1 (5 bases). Trimming pared 5 bases from V and 5 bases from J, leaving 12 bases between. The CDR3 loop spans 13 amino acids. Germline CDR1 is SNHLY and CDR2 is FYNNEI. CDR3 residues: CASSIQELYGYTF. CDR3 DNA: TGTGCCAGCAGTATACAGGAGTTATATGGCTACACCTTC.

The genes are TRBV6-5 and TRBJ1-2; D may be TRBD1 (6 bases). CDR1 is MNHEY, CDR2 SVGAGI, per germline. Deletions cut 7 bases from V and 8 bases from J, with 17 bases between. The CDR3 has 13 residues. The CDR3 sequence: CASTQTGPRGYTF. In nucleotides, the CDR3 is TGTGCCAGCACCCAAACAGGGCCGAGGGGCTACACCTTC.

For the CDR3, the DNA is TGTGCCAGCAGTTTTCCGACTAGCGGGGGGCAAAGCTCCTACAATGAGCAGTTCTTC. Translating it yields CASSFPTSGGQSSYNEQFF. The chain recombines TRBV27 with TRBJ2-1, with TRBD2 matching 13 bases. The CDR3 is 19 amino acids. J lost 0 bases, V lost 3 bases, and 8 bases had no gene match. The germline CDR1 and CDR2 sequences are MNHEY and SMNVEV (reference sequence).

The chain carries TRBV11-2 and TRBJ1-1; TRBD1 matches at 7 bases. The trim removed 5 bases at V and 0 bases at J, leaving 6 bases unmatched. The CDR3 covers 15 residues. The germline CDR1 and CDR2 sequences are SGHAT and FQNNGV. CDR3 region: CASSIRTGVNTEAFF. For the CDR3, the DNA is TGTGCCAGCAGCATAAGGACAGGCGTGAACACTGAAGCTTTCTTT.

The chain joins TRBV24-1 to TRBJ2-1, with D perhaps given as TRBD1 or TRBD2 (5 bases each). The CDR3 loop spans 14 amino acids. V was pared by 7 bases and J by 5 bases, with 14 bases between. Germline loops: CDR1 KGHDR, CDR2 SFDVKD. In DNA, the CDR3 is TGTGCCACCAGAAGCTCAGGGAGTCACAATGAGCAGTTCTTC. Its protein product is CATRSSGSHNEQFF.

This chain uses TRBV5-1 with TRBJ2-7, with no clear D. V was shortened by 4 bases and J by 3 bases, with 11 bases between the two germline ends. The CDR3 is 13 residues long. Germline CDR1 SGHRS, CDR2 YFSETQ. The CDR3 nucleotides are TGCGCCAGCAGCAGTGGTATGGACTACGAGCAGTACTTC. Encoded protein: CASSSGMDYEQYF.

This clone was recorded once. The chain recombines TRBV6-5 with TRBJ2-5; D may be TRBD1 (5 bases). The germline CDR1 and CDR2 sequences are MNHEY and SVGAGI. V lost 6 bases, J lost 1 base, and 9 bases lay in between. This CDR3 has 13 residues. The CDR3 DNA follows: TGTGCCAGCAGAAGACAGCCCCAAGAGACCCAGTACTTC. Its protein is CASRRQPQETQYF.

The V call is TRBV9, the J call TRBJ1-1; D is perhaps TRBD1 (6 bases). Trimming shortened V by 4 bases and J by 1 base, and 14 bases separated the two germline ends. Germline V gives CDR1 SGDLS, CDR2 YYNGEE. This CDR3 region has 15 residues. CDR3 in amino acids: CASSPQVGANTEAFF. In DNA form, the CDR3 reads TGTGCCAGCAGCCCACAGGTGGGGGCGAACACTGAAGCTTTCTTT.

This clone was seen only a few times. The J gene is TRBJ2-4, the V gene TRBV19; 12 positions agree with TRBD2. Trimming took 5 bases from V and 1 from J; bases not matched to a gene: 9. Germline CDR1 reads LNHDA; CDR2 reads SQIVND (reference sequence). The CDR3 spans 18 residues. CDR3 sequence: CASSPLAGGSLAKNIQYF. CDR3 in DNA: TGTGCCAGTAGTCCACTAGCGGGGGGTTCTTTGGCCAAAAACATTCAGTACTTC.

The V and J genes are TRBV5-4 and TRBJ2-5; 7 bases match TRBD1. J was trimmed by 2 bases and V by 1 base; bases with no gene match: 8. The CDR3 has 16 residues. Germline-derived CDR1 and CDR2 are SGHNT and YYREEE (reference sequence). The CDR3 nucleotides are TGTGCCAGCAGCTTGAAGACAGGGATTAAACAAGAGACCCAGTACTTC. Its protein product is CASSLKTGIKQETQYF.

The chain employs TRBV5-1 and TRBJ2-2; D gene unclear. Germline V gene data show CDR1 as SGHRS and CDR2 as YFSETQ. CDR3 length: 13 residues. Trimming shortened V by 2 bases and J by 4 bases, and 6 bases separated the two germline ends. In DNA, the CDR3 is TGCGCCAGCAGCTTTGAGGTCACCGGGGAGCTGTTTTTT. Translation: CASSFEVTGELFF.

This chain links TRBV5-3 with TRBJ2-3; 8 bases are shared with TRBD1. TRBV5-3 is sorted into the ORF group, with uncertain function. The CDR3 loop spans 11 amino acids. J lost 14 bases, V lost 1 base, and 3 bases had no gene match. The CDR3 sequence: CARSLRDRLYF. The CDR3 nucleotides are TGTGCCAGAAGCTTGAGGGACAGGTTGTATTTT.